This is a list of T cell receptor beta chains from one sample in a study of patients and donors after allogeneic stem cell transplantation. TCRdb processed the RT-PCR reads anew with MiXCR; each CDR3 protein has one entry. The table has a few hundred thousand distinct CDR3 sequences, around 40% seen once. Sequenced material: blood, either unsorted or a sorted T cell fraction (not recorded which). These TCRs come from a human donor who was either an allogeneic HSCT recipient or a stem cell or donor lymphocyte infusion donor (not recorded which). It is not recorded whose cells these are; they may come from a transplant donor. The conserved cysteine and the conserved F or W are not part of the CDR3 here. Each record gives: J gene, V gene, CDR3 protein.

>TRBJ1-2|TRBV19
ASIPQGNYGYT
>TRBJ1-1|TRBV28
ASFEKNTEAF
>TRBJ2-4|TRBV29-1
SVGWNAKNIQY
>TRBJ2-5|TRBV25-1
ASSDRQWGTQY
>TRBJ2-5|TRBV4-1
ASSLAERETQY
>TRBJ2-2|TRBV5-1
ASRSREAGELF
>TRBJ1-2|TRBV15
ATRWGTGNYGYT
>TRBJ2-3|TRBV3-1
ASSYRGYGTDTQY
>TRBJ2-1|TRBV20-1
SAPSGLAGNSYNEQF
>TRBJ2-1|TRBV19
ASALRLYNEQF
>TRBJ1-2|TRBV29-1
SVSTWTGGGYGYT
>TRBJ1-2|TRBV12-3/TRBV12-4
ASSHQGAYGYT
>TRBJ1-6|TRBV5-1
ASSLETEKKNSPLH
>TRBJ2-3|TRBV29-1
SVDIRAGRTDTQY
>TRBJ1-4|TRBV20-1
SATPEARGEEEKLF
>TRBJ1-2|TRBV18
ASSPGQGHGYT
>TRBJ2-2|TRBV4-2
ASSQRLAGEPGELF
>TRBJ1-2|TRBV7-9
ASSSYHGSLNGGYT
>TRBJ1-5|TRBV19
ASSRKRSNQPQH
>TRBJ1-2|TRBV4-3
ASSQDRIASGYGYT
>TRBJ1-2|TRBV7-2
ASSFDRGKGYGYT
>TRBJ2-5|TRBV2
ASSERLVAETQY
>TRBJ2-2|TRBV20-1
SARDLGQGNTGELF
>TRBJ1-1|TRBV6-1
ASSPRTGGTEAF
>TRBJ1-1|TRBV12-3/TRBV12-4
ASSLGAHSTEAF
>TRBJ2-1|TRBV6-2/TRBV6-3
ASRRGGSSYNEQF
>TRBJ1-2|TRBV28
ASSAWGQGTGYT
>TRBJ2-3|TRBV20-1
SARQNTDTQY
>TRBJ1-6|TRBV20-1
SARRTITGGNSPLH
>TRBJ2-5|TRBV7-3
ASSPGSSPETQY
>TRBJ1-3|TRBV5-5
ASSSRDRAGNTIY
>TRBJ1-5|TRBV7-2
ASSFTSNQPQH
>TRBJ2-3|TRBV5-1
ASSLAQGGWTDTQY
>TRBJ1-4|TRBV20-1
SAPGTAEKLF
>TRBJ1-2|TRBV7-9
ASSSVGQGGGYT
>TRBJ2-2|TRBV6-5
ASSYSGTSDRELF
>TRBJ1-1|TRBV3-1
ASSHGQGAVSEAF
>TRBJ2-7|TRBV4-3
ASSQGQGAQYEQY
>TRBJ1-6|TRBV10-2
ASRGGGLNSPLH
>TRBJ2-3|TRBV5-1
ASSALGQGVSDTQY
>TRBJ1-2|TRBV12-3/TRBV12-4
ASSPRTGKRAGYT
>TRBJ1-2|TRBV10-3
AISGRVGYT
>TRBJ2-3|TRBV18
ASSPPATPDTQY
>TRBJ1-1|TRBV6-2/TRBV6-3
ASSYGRGNTEAF